Below are 20 T cell receptor beta chains sequenced from a single sample in a study of radiation and T cells in renal cell carcinoma. Some clones are missing from TCRdb's copy, which holds only in-frame ones; the method was immunoSEQ multiplex PCR. The sample shows roughly 130,000 clones, more than 75% of them seen only once. Specified time point: blood 2 weeks post-SBRT. The treatment is: 15 Gy SBRT to primary tumor, nephrectomy 4 weeks later. Source: blood, taken from a patient whose treatment included radiotherapy and nephrectomy. These receptors were collected from a woman in her seventies with renal cell carcinoma.

The CDR3: CASSVGGADTQYF. CDR3 nucleotide sequence: TGTGCCAGCAGCGTAGGGGGGGCAGATACGCAGTATTTT. The chain combines TRBV9 with TRBJ2-3, with D perhaps TRBD2 (6 bases). Germline lookup yields CDR1 SGDLS and CDR2 YYNGEE. Trimming removed 0 bases from V and 4 bases from J, with 6 bases in between. The CDR3 runs to 13 residues.

The genes are TRBV20-1 and TRBJ2-5, with TRBD2 as a possible D gene (6 bases). Deletions cut 3 bases from V and 7 bases from J, with 9 bases between. The CDR3 sequence is 11 residues long. The V gene's germline CDR1 is DFQATT and CDR2 SNEGSKA (reference sequence). In DNA, the CDR3 is TGCAGTGCTAGGGAGGGAGGGACCCAGTACTTC. Translated: CSAREGGTQYF.

V and J are TRBV5-1 and TRBJ2-1; 7 bases agree with TRBD2. This CDR3 has 15 residues. V was pared by 5 bases and J by 1 base, with 6 bases of the junction left unmatched. The germline CDR1 and CDR2 sequences are SGHRS and YFSETQ. The CDR3 sequence is CASSMAGVSYNEQFF. The CDR3 DNA reads as TGCGCCAGCAGTATGGCGGGGGTTTCCTACAATGAGCAGTTCTTC.

The CDR3 here is CASGTSGGAWETQYF. The CDR3 bases are TGCGCCAGCGGGACTAGCGGGGGGGCGTGGGAGACCCAGTACTTC. This rearrangement joins TRBV5-1 to TRBJ2-5; TRBD2 matches at 16 bases. The trim removed 7 bases at V and 5 bases at J, leaving 5 bases unmatched. The CDR3 consists of 15 residues. Germline lookup yields CDR1 SGHRS and CDR2 YFSETQ.

The chain carries TRBV7-9 and TRBJ2-3; no reliable D call. Per the germline V gene, CDR1 is SEHNR and CDR2 is FQNEAQ (reference sequence). There are 15 residues in the CDR3. V gave up 2 bases and J gave up 0 bases, with 9 bases separating them. In nucleotides, the CDR3 is TGTGCCAGCAGCTTACTCCCCGCAAGCACAGATACGCAGTATTTT. It codes for CASSLLPASTDTQYF. The full variable domain, in which reference TRBV7-9 and TRBJ2-3 provide the parts outside the CDR3, is DTGVSQNPRHKITKRGQNVTFRCDPISEHNRLYWYRQTLGQGPEFLTYFQNEAQLEKSRLLSDRFSAERPKGSFSTLEIQRTEQGDSAMYLCASSLLPASTDTQYFGPGTRLTVL.

The chain joins TRBV2 to TRBJ1-2; TRBD1 matches 7 bases. The germline CDR1 and CDR2 sequences are SNHLY and FYNNEI. The V segment lost 4 bases and the J segment 5 bases; nucleotides outside the gene matches: 4. The CDR3 spans 13 residues. CDR3 sequence (DNA): TGTGCCAGCAGTGGACAGGGAGAGTATGGCTACACCTTC. Its protein product is CASSGQGEYGYTF.

This chain uses TRBV7-2 with TRBJ1-1; no definite D call. CDR1 and CDR2 from the germline V gene are SGHTA and FQGNSA. V was trimmed by 1 base and J by 0 bases, leaving 6 bases between them. The CDR3 runs to 14 residues. In nucleotides, the CDR3 is TGTGCCAGCAGCTTAGATCCGGTGAACACTGAAGCTTTCTTT. Its protein is CASSLDPVNTEAFF.

This clone was recorded a few times. This chain joins TRBV6-1 and TRBJ1-5; D ambiguous. CDR1 is MNHNS, CDR2 SASEGT, per germline. Trimming removed 6 bases at V and 0 bases at J, with 9 bases between. The CDR3 length is 14 residues. The CDR3 region has the DNA TGTGCCAGCAGGGCAGCCCATAGCAATCAGCCCCAGCATTTT. Translating it yields CASRAAHSNQPQHF.

The rearrangement joins TRBV19 to TRBJ1-5; no clear D gene. With 3 bases removed from V and 4 bases from J, the gap between germline ends came to 10 bases. CDR1 and CDR2 from the germline V gene are LNHDA and SQIVND (reference sequence). The CDR3 totals 14 residues. CDR3 sequence reads: CASSISADNQPQHF. The CDR3 bases are TGTGCCAGTAGTATCTCGGCAGATAATCAGCCCCAGCATTTT. The full variable domain, its missing parts supplied by reference TRBV19 and TRBJ1-5, is DGGITQSPKYLFRKEGQNVTLSCEQNLNHDAMYWYRQDPGQGLRLIYYSQIVNDFQKGDIAEGYSVSREKKESFPLTVTSAQKNPTAFYLCASSISADNQPQHFGDGTRLSIL.

The chain uses TRBV11-3 and TRBJ2-5; 11 positions match TRBD2. This CDR3 is built from 16 residues. V lost 1 base, J lost 4 bases, and 5 bases stayed unmatched. Germline CDR1 and CDR2: SGHNT and YENEEA. The CDR3 sequence is CASSLVGTSGLETQYF. Written as DNA, the CDR3 is TGTGCCAGCAGCTTAGTGGGGACTAGCGGATTAGAGACCCAGTACTTC.

The chain joins TRBV4-3 to TRBJ2-1, with D maybe TRBD1 (6 bases). The CDR3 runs 17 residues. V was cut by 4 bases and J by 3 bases, with 19 bases left in between. The germline V gene has CDR1 LGHNA and CDR2 YSLEER. The CDR3 region has the DNA TGCGCCAGCAGCCTCGAGTCTCCAGGGGATATCTACAATGAGCAGTTCTTC. Translating it yields CASSLESPGDIYNEQFF.

The genes are TRBV19 and TRBJ2-2; D might be TRBD2 (6 bases). Germline assignment: CDR1 LNHDA and CDR2 SQIVND (reference sequence). The CDR3 has 16 amino acids. Trimming took 3 bases from V and 0 from J, leaving 11 bases between them. The CDR3 reads CASSIPAGPNTGELFF. In nucleotides, the CDR3 is TGTGCCAGTAGTATTCCGGCGGGGCCGAACACCGGGGAGCTGTTTTTT.

The rearrangement uses TRBV5-1 and TRBJ2-1, with TRBD1 matching 11 bases. Germline trimming cut 5 bases from V and 6 bases from J; bases unmatched to any gene: 10. The CDR3 has 16 amino acids. CDR1 and CDR2 (germline): SGHRS, YFSETQ. The DNA of the CDR3 is TGCGCCAGCAGACTTTCCGGGGACAGGGGGTCCAATGAGCAGTTCTTC. Encoded protein: CASRLSGDRGSNEQFF.

DNA for the CDR3: TGCGCCAGCAGCCCCGGGACTAGCGGGGGGGTATTCGCAGATACGCAGTATTTT. It yields the protein CASSPGTSGGVFADTQYF. This chain uses TRBV5-1 with TRBJ2-3; TRBD2 matches 16 bases. The CDR3 sequence is 18 residues long. V trimming: 4 bases; J trimming: 4 bases; junction bases outside the gene matches: 9. Germline V gene sequence: CDR1 SGHRS, CDR2 YFSETQ.

The chain recombines TRBV7-6 with TRBJ2-3; D possibly corresponds to TRBD2 (7 bases). There are 14 residues in the CDR3. Trimming stripped 3 bases from V and 5 bases from J, with 12 bases between. CDR1 and CDR2 (germline): SGHVS, FNYEAQ. The CDR3 coding sequence is TGTGCCAGCAGCTTGGGGGGGCTCGGAGATACGCAGTATTTT. It translates to CASSLGGLGDTQYF.

V usage is TRBV5-8 and J usage is TRBJ2-7, with D possibly being TRBD1 (6 bases). Trimming removed 3 bases from V and 3 bases from J, with 10 bases in between. The CDR3 loop spans 13 amino acids. CDR1 and CDR2 from the germline V gene are SGHTS and YDEGEE. For the CDR3, the DNA is TGTGCCAGCAGCTCGGGACATATCTACGAGCAGTACTTC. Translation: CASSSGHIYEQYF.

The rearrangement uses TRBV5-1 and TRBJ2-7; no clear D gene. The V and J ends lost 0 bases and 2 bases respectively, with 9 bases between them. CDR3 length: 14 amino acids. Germline values: CDR1 SGHRS, CDR2 YFSETQ. The CDR3, as DNA: TGCGCCAGCAGCTTGGAGCTACGGGCCTACGAGCAGTACTTC. It specifies CASSLELRAYEQYF.

This chain uses TRBV18 with TRBJ2-2, with TRBD2 identical over 8 bases. CDR3 length equals 15 residues. CDR1 is KGHSH, CDR2 LQKENI, per germline. J gave up 3 bases and V 6 bases, and 6 bases lay outside the gene matches. This CDR3 reads CASSPGGGDTGELFF. DNA of the CDR3: TGTGCCAGCTCCCCGGGAGGGGGAGACACCGGGGAGCTGTTTTTT.

The V and J genes are TRBV11-3 and TRBJ2-5, with TRBD1 matching 8 bases. Unmatched junction bases numbered 4, after V lost 3 bases and J lost 4 bases. The CDR3 spans 14 residues. Germline V CDR1 and CDR2: SGHNT, YENEEA. As DNA, the CDR3 is TGTGCCAGCAGCTTCCCAGGGGGCGCAGAGACCCAGTACTTC. Amino acid sequence: CASSFPGGAETQYF.

The chain joins TRBV30 to TRBJ2-7, with TRBD2 as a possible D gene (6 bases). V was cut by 0 bases and J by 2 bases, with 14 bases left in between. The CDR3 sequence is 15 residues long. CDR1 GTSNPN and CDR2 SVGIG come from the germline V gene (reference sequence). Here the CDR3 DNA reads TGTGCCTGGAGTGTAGGCGGGACTGTCACCTACGAGCAGTACTTC. It translates to CAWSVGGTVTYEQYF. The full variable domain, completed using reference TRBV30 and TRBJ2-7, is SQTIHQWPATLVQPVGSPLSLECTVEGTSNPNLYWYRQAAGRGLQLLFYSVGIGQISSEVPQNLSASRPQDRQFILSSKKLLLSDSGFYLCAWSVGGTVTYEQYFGPGTRLTVT.